This TCR beta chain came from a study of molecular identifiers for immune sequencing clone quantification (dated by TCRdb to about 2018). About the investigation overall: In a replicate experiment, RNA from around 20,000 or 100,000 naive CD8 T cells was split into five aliquots, four of which were sequenced. CD8 T cells were used in a methods study to benchmark molecular-identifier clustering-based TCR repertoire sequencing (MIDCIRS) and TCR RNA copy counting.

For this chain, trimming is 5 bases at the V end and 6 bases at the J end, and the number of junction bases without a gene match is 6. In the germline V gene (reference sequence), CDR1 corresponds to SEHNR and CDR2 to FQNEAQ. The CDR3 has 15 amino acids, counting the end cysteine and phenylalanine. Only the CDR3 portion is preserved as DNA: 45 bases, with reading frame beginning at the first base. Broad study findings and their caveats: Highly expanded clone sizes could be underestimated if identical TCR molecules share a barcode. In CMV-specific effector cells, clones with more than 20 RNA copies accounted for over 99% of molecules, whereas in naive cells such clones accounted for under 1%. When barcode sub-clustering was left out, chimeric consensus sequences inflated TCR diversity, with chimeras reaching as high as 47%. Modeling indicated around 2.7 TCR RNA copies recovered per cell, compared with about 9.4 by digital PCR, which implies a capture efficiency of around 31%. Spiked-in Jurkat TCR RNA equal to a single cell's worth was reported to be detectable even within 1,100,000 naive CD8 T cells. Naive libraries contained spiked-in Jurkat TCR RNA (approximately nine copies' worth), which is not part of the donor repertoire.

Naive CD8 T cell libraries were made from around 18,000 to 910,000 sorted cells using 10%, 30% or 50% of purified RNA. Naive CD8 T cells were FACS-sorted as CD8+CD4-CCR7+CD45RA+ on a BD FACSAria II into RLT Plus buffer. Roughly 10 TCR copies' worth of Jurkat RNA were spiked into 20,000-1,000,000 naive CD8 T cell samples to test detection sensitivity. CD8 T cells were enriched with RosetteSep CD8+ T Cell Enrichment Cocktail and Ficoll-Paque, followed by ACK red cell lysis. Library preparation used PCR. The sequencer was a NextSeq 500. Bulk TCR libraries were generated as previously described, with the TCR primers listed in Table S5 used. Total RNA was purified with the Qiagen AllPrep DNA/RNA kit. Before analysis, reads from multiple sequencing runs of the same library were pooled. From the authors' description of their analysis: Reads were retained only if their TCR constant sequence matched exactly, and those retained reads were trimmed to 150 nt and grouped according to their 12-nt molecular barcodes. Reads in each barcode group were sub-clustered using a 15% Levenshtein threshold, and a quality-weighted consensus sequence was built for each RNA molecule. Non-functional sequences were filtered out, along with any lower-count sequence sitting one edit away from another sequence. Based on fitting two negative binomial distributions, any barcode sub-cluster with under 20% of the maximum read count was discarded. TCRdb trimmed the raw reads at Q25, called clones with MiXCR and kept productive beta chains. Entries are consolidated by CDR3 protein sequence, retaining the most common genes and DNA. The V and J calls were determined by TCRdb, not by the authors. Within this sample are under 350,000 distinct CDR3 sequences, with roughly 24% of them counted one time only. In total, the top ten clones hold about 0.71% of the sample.

This clonotype was picked up many times. Its antigen remains unidentified. No base qualities exist here, and no much larger clone lies one base off it. The sample was naive CD8+ T cells from blood, with Jurkat cell RNA spiked in. This specimen's cell subset or site label, per the study, means: FACS-sorted CD8+CD4-CCR7+CD45RA+ naive T cells. The V and J genes are TRBV7-9 and TRBJ1-4; the central 10 bases match TRBD1. The receptor's source is a human donor in good health. Some libraries in this study had Jurkat cell RNA spiked in. The CDR3 amino acid sequence is: CASSPRDRGDEKLFF. The sequenced DNA: TGTGCCAGCAGCCCGCGGGACAGGGGAGATGAAAAACTGTTTTTT. Supplemented by the reference TRBV7-9 and TRBJ1-4 proteins around the CDR3, the complete variable domain is DTGVSQNPRHKITKRGQNVTFRCDPISEHNRLYWYRQTLGQGPEFLTYFQNEAQLEKSRLLSDRFSAERPKGSFSTLEIQRTEQGDSAMYLCASSPRDRGDEKLFFGSGTQLSVL.